These T cell receptor beta chains were read from a single sample in a study of T-cell reconstitution after alpha-beta-depleted transplantation in children. TCRdb re-called the PCR reads with MiXCR, one entry per CDR3 protein. This table has about 610,000 distinct CDR3 sequences, under 12% appearing once. This sample comprised PBMCs from the stem cell graft donor, obtained from the stem cell graft. Every receptor here comes from a human donor who donated a stem cell graft to a child with acute myeloid leukemia. Both conserved end residues are part of each CDR3. The D gene is left open where the match is weak. A clone size is listed for some rows: how often the clone was seen (once, few, many), or a class if it is expanded.

>NA|many|13|TRBV28|TRBJ1-2
CASSLTVNYGYTF
TGTGCCAGCAGTTTGACAGTTAACTATGGCTACACCTTC
>TRBD2|NA|13|TRBV19|TRBJ2-7
CASSTLAGVEQYF
TGTGCCAGTAGTACGCTAGCGGGAGTCGAGCAGTACTTC
>NA|many|16|TRBV15|TRBJ2-7
CATSRDRTSRTYEQYF
TGTGCCACCAGCAGAGATCGTACTAGCCGTACCTACGAGCAGTACTTC
>TRBD1|NA|19|TRBV2|TRBJ2-6
CTSSPTLGQGASGANVLTF
TGTACCAGCAGCCCCACCCTAGGACAGGGGGCCTCTGGGGCCAACGTCCTGACTTTC
>NA|NA|15|TRBV7-2|TRBJ2-5
CASSPPRDFQETQYF
TGTGCCAGCAGCCCCCCCAGGGACTTCCAAGAGACCCAGTACTTC
>TRBD1|NA|14|TRBV15|TRBJ2-1
CATSTGQGGNEQFF
TGTGCCACCAGCACGGGACAGGGAGGCAATGAGCAGTTCTTC
>NA|many|17|TRBV9|TRBJ2-2
CASSPRASRVNTGELFF
TGTGCCAGCAGTCCGAGGGCGAGTCGAGTGAACACCGGGGAGCTGTTTTTT
>TRBD2|few|20|TRBV5-1|TRBJ2-1
CASSLAGNTKGLAGVSEQFF
TGCGCCAGCAGCTTGGCGGGGAATACTAAGGGACTAGCGGGAGTAAGTGAGCAGTTCTTC
>NA|NA|13|TRBV20-1|TRBJ1-2
CSVRLGIGYGYTF
TGCAGTGTAAGATTGGGGATTGGCTATGGCTACACCTTC
>NA|few|12|TRBV29-1|TRBJ1-1
CSVEPGDDRAFF
TGCAGCGTTGAACCGGGGGACGATAGGGCTTTCTTT
>TRBD2|few|15|TRBV24-1|TRBJ2-5
CATSSPGLAAETQYF
TGTGCCACCAGTAGTCCGGGACTAGCAGCCGAGACCCAGTACTTC
>TRBD1|many|17|TRBV4-3|TRBJ2-7
CASSQEESDRRSYEQYF
TGCGCCAGCAGCCAAGAGGAATCGGACAGGCGCTCCTACGAGCAGTACTTC
>NA|many|13|TRBV2|TRBJ2-1
CASSGTAYNEQFF
TGTGCCAGCAGTGGGACAGCCTACAATGAGCAGTTCTTC
>NA|NA|12|TRBV30|TRBJ2-5
CATVRIGETQYF
TGTGCCACAGTCCGAATAGGAGAGACCCAGTACTTC
>TRBD1|once|19|TRBV2|TRBJ2-4
CASSEAWGQGKLAKNIQYF
TGTGCCAGCAGTGAAGCGTGGGGACAGGGGAAACTAGCCAAAAACATTCAGTACTTC
>NA|many|15|TRBV7-9|TRBJ2-7
CASSLEGSASYEQYF
TGTGCCAGCAGCTTAGAAGGGTCGGCGTCCTACGAGCAGTACTTC
>TRBD2|NA|14|TRBV20-1|TRBJ2-7
CSAQASGMIYEQYF
TGCAGTGCTCAAGCTAGCGGGATGATCTACGAGCAGTACTTC
>NA|many|15|TRBV7-2|TRBJ2-1
CASSPQEASYNEQFF
TGTGCCAGCAGCCCACAGGAGGCTTCTTACAATGAGCAGTTCTTC
>NA|many|13|TRBV7-2|TRBJ2-1
CASSLRSYNEQFF
TGTGCCAGCAGCTTACGGTCCTACAATGAGCAGTTCTTC
>TRBD1|few|15|TRBV7-2|TRBJ2-2
CASSHRQGYTGELFF
TGTGCCAGCAGCCACCGACAGGGATACACCGGGGAGCTGTTTTTT
>NA|NA|12|TRBV7-9|TRBJ1-2
CASSSTGIDYTF
TGTGCCAGCAGCTCGACGGGGATCGACTACACCTTC
>NA|many|14|TRBV19|TRBJ2-1
CASSIWDTHNEQFF
TGTGCCAGTAGCATCTGGGACACACACAATGAGCAGTTCTTC
>TRBD2|NA|17|TRBV6-1|TRBJ2-5
CASTSRPTSGSPETQYF
TGTGCCAGCACCAGTCGCCCCACTAGCGGGAGTCCAGAGACCCAGTACTTC